This T cell receptor (beta chain) was captured by sequencing in a study of PD-L1 blockade in urothelial cancer. About the research overall: Male sex and bladder-origin urothelial cancer characterized about 90% of the roughly 30 patients. Findings and limits, study-wide: Durable-benefit cases showed more tumor-associated blood clone expansion at 3 weeks.

This clone has just one count. What it binds is unknown. Locally advanced or metastatic urothelial carcinoma was present in patients. In germline, CDR1 is LNHDA, CDR2 SQIVND (reference sequence). The trim removed 8 bases at V and 5 bases at J, leaving 7 bases unmatched. There are 13 residues in the CDR3. Into every PCR, synthetic TCR analog templates were spiked. The table came from immunoSEQ multiplex PCR; TCRdb's copy has only in-frame clones and leaves some out. In the table there are about 90,000 clones, approximately 91% of which are singletons. The receptor's source is a man aged 55 to 70 with urothelial cancer. The sample here was PBMCs, taken around atezolizumab (anti-PD-L1) treatment. J is TRBJ2-5 and V is TRBV19, with 8 bases matching TRBD2. CDR3 loop: CASRSGGVETQYF. In DNA form, the CDR3 reads TGTGCCAGTCGGTCGGGAGGGGTTGAGACCCAGTACTTC.